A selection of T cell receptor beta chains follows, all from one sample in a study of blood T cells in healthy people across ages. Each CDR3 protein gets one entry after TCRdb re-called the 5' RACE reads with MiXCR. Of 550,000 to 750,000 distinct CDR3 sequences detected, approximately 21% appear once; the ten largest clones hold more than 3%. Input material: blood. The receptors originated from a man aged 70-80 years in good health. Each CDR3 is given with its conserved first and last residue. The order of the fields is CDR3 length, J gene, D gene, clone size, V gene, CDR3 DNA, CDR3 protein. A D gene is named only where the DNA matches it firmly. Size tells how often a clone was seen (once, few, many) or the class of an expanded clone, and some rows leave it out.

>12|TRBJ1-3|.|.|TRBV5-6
TGTGCCAGCAGCTTGTACGGAAACACCATATATTTT
CASSLYGNTIYF
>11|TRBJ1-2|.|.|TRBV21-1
TGTGCCAGCCGACTGGGCTCGCGCTACACCTTC
CASRLGSRYTF
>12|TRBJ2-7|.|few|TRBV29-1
TGCAGCGTTGTGGCTCGGGTTGACGAGCAGTACTTC
CSVVARVDEQYF
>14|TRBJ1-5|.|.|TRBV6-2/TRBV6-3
TGTGCCAGCAGTTACGGGGGGCAATCAGGGCCCCAGCATTTT
CASSYGGQSGPQHF
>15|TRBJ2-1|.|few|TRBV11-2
TGTGCCAGCTGCCCGAGGCAGGTTACCTACAATGAGCAGTTCTTC
CASCPRQVTYNEQFF
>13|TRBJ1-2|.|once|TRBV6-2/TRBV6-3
TGTGCCAGCAGTTACGTCGACAGATATGGCTACACCTTC
CASSYVDRYGYTF
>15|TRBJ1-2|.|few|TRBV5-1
TGCGCCAGCAGCGGGAAGACACAGGGAGTCTATGGCTACACCTTC
CASSGKTQGVYGYTF
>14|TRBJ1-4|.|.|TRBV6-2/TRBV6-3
TGTGCCAGCATTTCCCCAGGGGCCCGCGAAAAACTGTTTTTT
CASISPGAREKLFF
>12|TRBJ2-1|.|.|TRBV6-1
TGTGGCAGCAGTACCCAGGGTAATGAGCAGTTCTTC
CGSSTQGNEQFF
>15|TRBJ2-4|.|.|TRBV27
TGTGCCAGCAGTTTACGGGGGCTCGACAAAAACATTCAGTACTTC
CASSLRGLDKNIQYF
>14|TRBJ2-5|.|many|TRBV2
TGTGCCAGCAGTGCTACAGGGAGCTGGGAGACCCAGTACTTC
CASSATGSWETQYF
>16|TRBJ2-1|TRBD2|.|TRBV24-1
TGTGCCGCCACCCCGCTAGCGGAGAGCTCCTACAATGAGCAGTTCTTC
CAATPLAESSYNEQFF
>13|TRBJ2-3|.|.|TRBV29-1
TGCAGCCTGAGGGGAGAGGGGGAGTATACGCAGTATTTT
CSLRGEGEYTQYF
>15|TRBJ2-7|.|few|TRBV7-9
TGTGCCAGCAGCTTTTTTAGCGATAGCTCCTACGAGCAGTACTTC
CASSFFSDSSYEQYF
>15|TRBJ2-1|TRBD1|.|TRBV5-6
TGTGCCAGCACCTATGAGACAGGGCTATACAATGAGCAGTTCTTC
CASTYETGLYNEQFF
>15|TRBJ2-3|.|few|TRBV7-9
TGTGCCAGCAGCTTACCGTCTAGCCGAGCAGATACGCAGTATTTT
CASSLPSSRADTQYF
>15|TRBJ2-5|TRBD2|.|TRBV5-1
TGCGCCAGCAGCTTGCAGACTAGCGATATGGAGACCCAGTACTTC
CASSLQTSDMETQYF
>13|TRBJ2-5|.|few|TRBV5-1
TGCGCCAGCAGCTTGGACAGTTCCGAGACCCAGTACTTC
CASSLDSSETQYF
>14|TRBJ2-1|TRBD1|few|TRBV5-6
TGTGCCAGCAGCTTGTTGACAGGGCGGGCCGAGCAGTTCTTC
CASSLLTGRAEQFF
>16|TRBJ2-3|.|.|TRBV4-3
TGCGCCAGCAGCCAAGATCCACCACCTAGCCCAGATACGCAGTATTTT
CASSQDPPPSPDTQYF
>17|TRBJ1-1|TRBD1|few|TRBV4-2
TGTGCCAGCAGCCATTCCTTCGACAGGGTGGGATACACTGAAGCTTTCTTT
CASSHSFDRVGYTEAFF
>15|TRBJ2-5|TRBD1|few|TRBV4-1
TGCGCCAGCAGCCAAACCGGGACAGGGGAAGAGACCCAGTACTTC
CASSQTGTGEETQYF
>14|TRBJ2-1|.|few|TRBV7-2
TGTGCCAGCAGCTTAGACGGGAGTTACAATGAGCAGTTCTTC
CASSLDGSYNEQFF
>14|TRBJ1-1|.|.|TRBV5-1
TGCGCCAGCAGCCAATACCAAGGGGTAACTGAAGCTTTCTTT
CASSQYQGVTEAFF
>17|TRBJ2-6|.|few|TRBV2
TGTGCCAGCAGTGACTGGGTGGGACCCTCTGGGGCCAACGTCCTGACTTTC
CASSDWVGPSGANVLTF
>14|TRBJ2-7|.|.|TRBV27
TGTGCCAGCAGTTTCGGGCCAGCCCCCTACGAGCAGTACTTC
CASSFGPAPYEQYF
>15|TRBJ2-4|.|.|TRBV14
TGTGCCAGCAGCCAAGCATCCCAGGCCAAAAACATTCAGTACTTC
CASSQASQAKNIQYF
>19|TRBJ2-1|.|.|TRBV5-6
TGTGCCAGCAGCCCGAAACCCAACTTTTTTAGCGGCGGCTACAATGAGCAGTTCTTC
CASSPKPNFFSGGYNEQFF
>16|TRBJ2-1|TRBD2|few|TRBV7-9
TGTGCCAGCAGCCGAGGGACTAGCGGGAGAAACGATGAGCAGTTCTTC
CASSRGTSGRNDEQFF
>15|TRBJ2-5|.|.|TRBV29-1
TGCAGCGTTGCTAAGGGGTCAGTGATAGGGGAGACCCAGTACTTC
CSVAKGSVIGETQYF
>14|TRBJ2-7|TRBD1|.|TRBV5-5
TGTGCCAGCAGCTTTGACAGGGACCACTACGAGCAGTACTTC
CASSFDRDHYEQYF
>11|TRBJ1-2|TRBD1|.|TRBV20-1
TGCAGTGCTGAAACAGGGGGCGGCTACACCTTC
CSAETGGGYTF
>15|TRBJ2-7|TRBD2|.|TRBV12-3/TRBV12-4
TGTGCCAGCAGCTGGGGTAGCGGGACGTCCTACGAGCAGTACTTC
CASSWGSGTSYEQYF
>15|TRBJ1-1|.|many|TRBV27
TGTGCCAGCACTCGAGCCGCCGAGCTGAACACTGAAGCTTTCTTT
CASTRAAELNTEAFF
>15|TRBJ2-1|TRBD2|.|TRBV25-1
TGTGCCAGCAGAAAGACTAGCGGGACCTACAATGAGCAGTTCTTC
CASRKTSGTYNEQFF
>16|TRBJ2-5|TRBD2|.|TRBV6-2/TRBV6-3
TGTGCCAGCAGCTATGGTAGCGGGAGTTTGGGAGAGACCCAGTACTTC
CASSYGSGSLGETQYF
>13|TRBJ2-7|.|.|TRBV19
TGTGCCAGTAGTAGGCCCCATGGGGTCGAGCAGTACTTC
CASSRPHGVEQYF
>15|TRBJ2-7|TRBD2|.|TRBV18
TGTGCCAGCTCATCTAGCGGGAGAGGGATCTACGAGCAGTACTTC
CASSSSGRGIYEQYF
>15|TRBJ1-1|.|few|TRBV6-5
TGTGCCAGCACCCCTGGGCGCTTACGCAACGCTGAAGCTTTCTTT
CASTPGRLRNAEAFF
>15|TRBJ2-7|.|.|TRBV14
TGTGCCAGCAGCCAATTTAGGGGCCCCTACGGGGAGCAGTACTTC
CASSQFRGPYGEQYF
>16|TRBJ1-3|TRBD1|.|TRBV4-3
TGCGCCAGCAGCCAAGAAGGCGGGACAGCTGGAAACACCATATATTTT
CASSQEGGTAGNTIYF
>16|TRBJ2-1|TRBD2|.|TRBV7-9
TGTGCCAGCAGCCTTCCTAGCGGGAGTCCCTACGATGAGCAGTTCTTC
CASSLPSGSPYDEQFF
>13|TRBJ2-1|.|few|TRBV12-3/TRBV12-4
TGTGCCAGCAGTTTAGCGCATAGAAGGGTCCAATTCTTC
CASSLAHRRVQFF
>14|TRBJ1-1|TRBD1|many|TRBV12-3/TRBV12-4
TGTGCCAGCAGTTTGCTTACAGGGGCCACTGAAGCTTTCTTT
CASSLLTGATEAFF
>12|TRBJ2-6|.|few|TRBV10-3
TGTGCCATCAGATCGACAGGTGCCGTCCTGACTTTC
CAIRSTGAVLTF
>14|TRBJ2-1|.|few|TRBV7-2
TGTGCCAGCAGCTTACAGTCCCGCCCCAATGAGCAGTTCTTC
CASSLQSRPNEQFF
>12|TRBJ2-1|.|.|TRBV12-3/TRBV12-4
TGTGCCAGCAGTTTTACCCACAATGAGCAGTTCTTC
CASSFTHNEQFF
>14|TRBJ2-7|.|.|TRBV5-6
TGTGCCAGCAGCAAACGGGACACACTTTTGGAGCAGTACTTC
CASSKRDTLLEQYF
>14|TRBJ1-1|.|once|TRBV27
TGTGCCAGCAGTTTATCGATGTCCGGCACTGAAGCTTTCTTT
CASSLSMSGTEAFF
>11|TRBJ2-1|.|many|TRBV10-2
TGCGCCAGCAGTGTACGGGGGAGTCCGTTCTTC
CASSVRGSPFF